This record looks at one T cell receptor beta chain sequence and its context. Its antigen remains unknown. The CDR3 is 13 amino acids. The germline CDR1 and CDR2 sequences are GTSNPN and SVGIG (reference sequence). Deletions cut 2 bases from V and 4 bases from J, with 11 bases between. This entry is derived from a study of cytotoxic CD8 clonotypes in ibrutinib-treated CLL. Study observations and caveats: Clonality went up at the time of ibrutinib response, stayed stable in sustained remission, and later dropped back toward its baseline level at progression.

T cells were sequenced at a targeted depth of 1 in 200,000 to 1 in 1 million. Using immunoSEQ multiplex PCR, the repertoire was profiled, and TCRdb retains in-frame clones only, with some absent. Of some 200,000 clones in the sample, around three quarters were seen once. The receptor was isolated from a human donor with chronic lymphocytic leukemia. The chain couples TRBV30 to TRBJ1-2, with D unclear. The material sequenced was PBMCs, taken after 24 months of ibrutinib treatment. CDR3 bases: TGTGCCTGGAGTCTTTTGACGGCCTATGGCTACACCTTC. Amino acids: CAWSLLTAYGYTF. The full variable domain, in which reference TRBV30 and TRBJ1-2 provide the parts outside the CDR3, is SQTIHQWPATLVQPVGSPLSLECTVEGTSNPNLYWYRQAAGRGLQLLFYSVGIGQISSEVPQNLSASRPQDRQFILSSKKLLLSDSGFYLCAWSLLTAYGYTFGSGTRLTVV.